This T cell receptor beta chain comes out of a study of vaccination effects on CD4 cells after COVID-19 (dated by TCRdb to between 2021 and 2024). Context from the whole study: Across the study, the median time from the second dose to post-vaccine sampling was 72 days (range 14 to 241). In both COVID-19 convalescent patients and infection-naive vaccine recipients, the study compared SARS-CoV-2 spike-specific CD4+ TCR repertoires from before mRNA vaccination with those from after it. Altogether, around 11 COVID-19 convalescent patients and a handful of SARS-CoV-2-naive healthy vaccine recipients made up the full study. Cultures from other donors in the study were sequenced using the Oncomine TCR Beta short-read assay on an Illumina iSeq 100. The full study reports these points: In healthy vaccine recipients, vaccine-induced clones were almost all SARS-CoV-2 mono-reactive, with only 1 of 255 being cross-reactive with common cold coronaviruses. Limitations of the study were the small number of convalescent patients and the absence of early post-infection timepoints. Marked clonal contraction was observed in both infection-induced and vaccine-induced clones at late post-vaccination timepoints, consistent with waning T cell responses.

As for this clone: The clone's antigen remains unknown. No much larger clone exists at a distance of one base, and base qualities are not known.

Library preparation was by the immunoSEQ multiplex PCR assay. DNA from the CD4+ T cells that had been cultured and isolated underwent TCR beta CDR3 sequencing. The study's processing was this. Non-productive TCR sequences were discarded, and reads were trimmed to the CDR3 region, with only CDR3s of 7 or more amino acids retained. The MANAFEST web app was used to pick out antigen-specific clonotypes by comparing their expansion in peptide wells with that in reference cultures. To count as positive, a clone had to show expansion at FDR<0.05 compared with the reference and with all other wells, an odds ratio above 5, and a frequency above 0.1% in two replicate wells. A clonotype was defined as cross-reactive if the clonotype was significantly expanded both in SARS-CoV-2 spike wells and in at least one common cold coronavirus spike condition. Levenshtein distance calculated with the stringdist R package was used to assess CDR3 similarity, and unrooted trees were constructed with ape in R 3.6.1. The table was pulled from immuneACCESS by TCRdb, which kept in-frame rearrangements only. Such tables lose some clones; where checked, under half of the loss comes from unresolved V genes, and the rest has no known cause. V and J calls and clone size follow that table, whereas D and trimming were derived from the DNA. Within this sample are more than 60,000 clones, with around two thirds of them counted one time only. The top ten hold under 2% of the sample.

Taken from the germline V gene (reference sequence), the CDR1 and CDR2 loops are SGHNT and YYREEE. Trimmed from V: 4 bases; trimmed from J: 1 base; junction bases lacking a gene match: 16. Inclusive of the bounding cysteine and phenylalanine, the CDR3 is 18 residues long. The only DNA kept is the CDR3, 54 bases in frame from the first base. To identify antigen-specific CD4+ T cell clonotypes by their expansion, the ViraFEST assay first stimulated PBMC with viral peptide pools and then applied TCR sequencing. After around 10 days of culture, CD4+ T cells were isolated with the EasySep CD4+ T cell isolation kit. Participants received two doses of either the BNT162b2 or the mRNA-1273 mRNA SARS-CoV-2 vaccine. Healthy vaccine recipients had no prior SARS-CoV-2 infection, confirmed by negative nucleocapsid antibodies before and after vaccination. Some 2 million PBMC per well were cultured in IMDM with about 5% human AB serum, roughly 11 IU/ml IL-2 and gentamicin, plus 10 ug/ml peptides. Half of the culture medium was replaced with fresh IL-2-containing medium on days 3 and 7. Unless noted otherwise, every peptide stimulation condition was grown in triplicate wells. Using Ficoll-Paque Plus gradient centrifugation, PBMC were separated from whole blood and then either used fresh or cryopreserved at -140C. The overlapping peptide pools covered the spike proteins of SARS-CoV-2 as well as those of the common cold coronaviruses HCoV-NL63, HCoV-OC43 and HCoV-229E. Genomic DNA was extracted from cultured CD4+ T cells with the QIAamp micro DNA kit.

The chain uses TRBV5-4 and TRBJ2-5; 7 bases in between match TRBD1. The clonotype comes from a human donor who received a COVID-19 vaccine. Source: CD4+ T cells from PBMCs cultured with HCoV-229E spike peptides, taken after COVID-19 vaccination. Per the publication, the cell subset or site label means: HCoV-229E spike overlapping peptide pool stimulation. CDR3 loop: CASSRQGRTQSFQETQYF. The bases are TGTGCCAGCAGCAGACAGGGCCGTACCCAGAGTTTCCAAGAGACCCAGTACTTC.